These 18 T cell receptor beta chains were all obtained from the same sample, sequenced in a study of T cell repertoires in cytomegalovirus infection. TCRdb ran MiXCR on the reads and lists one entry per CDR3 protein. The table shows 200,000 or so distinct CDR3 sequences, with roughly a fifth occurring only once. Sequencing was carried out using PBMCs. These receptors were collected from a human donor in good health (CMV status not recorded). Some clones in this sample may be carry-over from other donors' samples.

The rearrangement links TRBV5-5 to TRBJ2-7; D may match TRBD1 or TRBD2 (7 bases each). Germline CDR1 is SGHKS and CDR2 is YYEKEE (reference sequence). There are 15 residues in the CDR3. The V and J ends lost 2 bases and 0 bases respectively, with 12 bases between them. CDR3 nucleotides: TGTGCCAGCAGCTTCCAGGGGGGGAACTCCTACGAGCAGTACTTC. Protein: CASSFQGGNSYEQYF.

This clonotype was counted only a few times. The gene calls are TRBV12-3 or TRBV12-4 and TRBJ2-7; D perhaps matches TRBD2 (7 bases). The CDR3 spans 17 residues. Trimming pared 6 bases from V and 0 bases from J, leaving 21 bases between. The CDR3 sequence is CASSSPGGGGSSYEQYF. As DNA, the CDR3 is TGTGCCAGCAGCTCCCCGGGGGGCGGAGGGAGCTCCTACGAGCAGTACTTC.

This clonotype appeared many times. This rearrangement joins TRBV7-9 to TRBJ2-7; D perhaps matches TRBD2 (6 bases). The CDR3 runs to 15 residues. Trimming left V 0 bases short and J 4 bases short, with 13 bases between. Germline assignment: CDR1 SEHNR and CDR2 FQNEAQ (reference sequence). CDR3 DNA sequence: TGTGCCAGCAGCTTAGCTGGGCGGGACCTATACGAGCAGTACTTC. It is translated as CASSLAGRDLYEQYF.

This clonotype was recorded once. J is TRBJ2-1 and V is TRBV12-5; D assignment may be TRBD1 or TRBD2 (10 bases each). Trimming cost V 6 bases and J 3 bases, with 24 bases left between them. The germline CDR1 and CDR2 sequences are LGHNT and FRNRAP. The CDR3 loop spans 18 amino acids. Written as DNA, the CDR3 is TGTGCTAGTGGCCGGGGACAGGGGTGGACTAGCGGCTACAATGAGCAGTTCTTC. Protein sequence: CASGRGQGWTSGYNEQFF.

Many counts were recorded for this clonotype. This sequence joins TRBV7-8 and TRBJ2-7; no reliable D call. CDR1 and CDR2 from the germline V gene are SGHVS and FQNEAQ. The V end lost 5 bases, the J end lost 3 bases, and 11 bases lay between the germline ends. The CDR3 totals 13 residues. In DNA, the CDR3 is TGTGCCAGCAGCCCCGGACGGTACTACGAGCAGTACTTC. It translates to CASSPGRYYEQYF.

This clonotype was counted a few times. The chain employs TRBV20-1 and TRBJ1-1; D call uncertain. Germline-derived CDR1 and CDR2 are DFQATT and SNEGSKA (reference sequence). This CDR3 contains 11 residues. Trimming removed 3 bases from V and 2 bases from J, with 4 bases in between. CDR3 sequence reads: CSASVNTEAFF. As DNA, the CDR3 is TGCAGTGCTAGTGTTAACACTGAAGCTTTCTTT.

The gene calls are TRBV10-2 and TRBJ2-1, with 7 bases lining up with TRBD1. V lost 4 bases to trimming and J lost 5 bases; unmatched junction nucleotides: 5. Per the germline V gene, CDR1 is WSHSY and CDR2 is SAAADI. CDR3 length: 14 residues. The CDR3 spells CASSGLDRDNEQFF. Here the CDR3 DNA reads TGCGCCAGCAGTGGGCTCGACAGGGACAATGAGCAGTTCTTC.

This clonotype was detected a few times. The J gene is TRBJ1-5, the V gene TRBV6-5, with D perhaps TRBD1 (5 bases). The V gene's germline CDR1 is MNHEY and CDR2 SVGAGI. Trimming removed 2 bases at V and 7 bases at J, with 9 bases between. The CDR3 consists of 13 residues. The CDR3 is CASSYGGGQPQHF. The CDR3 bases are TGTGCCAGCAGTTACGGGGGTGGGCAGCCCCAGCATTTT.

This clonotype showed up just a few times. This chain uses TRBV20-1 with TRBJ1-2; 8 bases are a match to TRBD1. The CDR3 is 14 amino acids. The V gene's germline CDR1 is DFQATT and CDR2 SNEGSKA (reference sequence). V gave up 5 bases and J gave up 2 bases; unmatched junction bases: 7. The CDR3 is CSAPGTGVNYGYTF. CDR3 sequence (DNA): TGCAGTGCTCCCGGGACAGGAGTAAACTATGGCTACACCTTC.

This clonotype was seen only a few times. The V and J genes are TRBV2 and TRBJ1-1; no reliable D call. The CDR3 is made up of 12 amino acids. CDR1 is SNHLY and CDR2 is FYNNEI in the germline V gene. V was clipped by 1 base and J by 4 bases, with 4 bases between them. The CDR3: CASSEGGTEAFF. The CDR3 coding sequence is TGTGCCAGCAGTGAAGGGGGCACTGAAGCTTTCTTT. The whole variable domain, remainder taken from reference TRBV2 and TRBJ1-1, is EPEVTQTPSHQVTQMGQEVILRCVPISNHLYFYWYRQILGQKVEFLVSFYNNEISEKSEIFDDQFSVERPDGSNFTLKIRSTKLEDSAMYFCASSEGGTEAFFGQGTRLTVV.

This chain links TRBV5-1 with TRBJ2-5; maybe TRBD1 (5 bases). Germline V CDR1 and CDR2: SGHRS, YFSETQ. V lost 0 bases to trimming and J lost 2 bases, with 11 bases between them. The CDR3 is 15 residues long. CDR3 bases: TGCGCCAGCAGCTTGGCCACGGACATGCAAGAGACCCAGTACTTC. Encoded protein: CASSLATDMQETQYF.

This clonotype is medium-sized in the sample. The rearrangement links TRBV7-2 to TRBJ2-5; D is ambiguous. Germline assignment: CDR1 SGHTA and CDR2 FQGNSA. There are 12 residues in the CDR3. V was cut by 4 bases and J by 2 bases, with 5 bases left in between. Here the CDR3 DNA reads TGTGCCAGCAGCTGGGGTCAAGAGACCCAGTACTTC. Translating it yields CASSWGQETQYF.

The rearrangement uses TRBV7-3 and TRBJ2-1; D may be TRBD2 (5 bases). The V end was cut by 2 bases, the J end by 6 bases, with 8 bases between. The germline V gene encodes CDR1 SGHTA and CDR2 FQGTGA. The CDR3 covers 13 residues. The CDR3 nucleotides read TGTGCCAGCAGCTTACCCCGGGGCAATGAGCAGTTCTTC. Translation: CASSLPRGNEQFF.

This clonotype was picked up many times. The CDR3 nucleotides are TGTGCCAGCAGGAAGGGGAGCTCCTACGAGCAGTACTTC. Amino acids: CASRKGSSYEQYF. The rearrangement links TRBV6-6 to TRBJ2-7; tentatively, D is TRBD1 or TRBD2 (5 bases each). This CDR3 has 13 amino acids. V gave up 6 bases and J gave up 0 bases, with 9 bases separating them. CDR1 MNHNY and CDR2 SVGAGI come from the germline V gene (reference sequence).

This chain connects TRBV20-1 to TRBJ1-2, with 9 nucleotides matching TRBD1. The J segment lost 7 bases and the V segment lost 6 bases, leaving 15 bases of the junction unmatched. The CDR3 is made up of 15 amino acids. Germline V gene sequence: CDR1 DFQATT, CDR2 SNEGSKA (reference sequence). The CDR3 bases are TGCAGTGCGATTCCTCCCTGGGACAGGGAGGGTGGCTACACCTTC. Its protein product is CSAIPPWDREGGYTF.

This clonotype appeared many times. CDR3 bases: TGTGCCAGCAGATCCGACAGTAACACTGAAGCTTTCTTT. As protein: CASRSDSNTEAFF. The rearrangement links TRBV12-3 or TRBV12-4 to TRBJ1-1; D may be TRBD1 (5 bases). This CDR3 contains 13 residues. The V end lost 6 bases, the J end lost 2 bases, and 10 bases lay between the germline ends.

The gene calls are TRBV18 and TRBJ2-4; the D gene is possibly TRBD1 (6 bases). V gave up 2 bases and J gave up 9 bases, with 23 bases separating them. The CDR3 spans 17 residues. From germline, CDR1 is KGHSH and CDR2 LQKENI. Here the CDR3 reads CASSPSLTSRQGSIQYF. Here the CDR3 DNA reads TGTGCCAGCTCACCATCTCTAACGAGTCGTCAGGGGAGCATTCAGTACTTC.

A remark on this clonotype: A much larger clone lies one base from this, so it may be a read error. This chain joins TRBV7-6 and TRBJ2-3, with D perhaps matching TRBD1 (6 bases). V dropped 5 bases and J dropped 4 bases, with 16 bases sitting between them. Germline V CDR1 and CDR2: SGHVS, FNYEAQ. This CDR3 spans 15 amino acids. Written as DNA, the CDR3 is TGTGCCAGCAGCGCCAAGCACAGGGTATCAGATACGCAGTATTTT. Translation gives CASSAKHRVSDTQYF.